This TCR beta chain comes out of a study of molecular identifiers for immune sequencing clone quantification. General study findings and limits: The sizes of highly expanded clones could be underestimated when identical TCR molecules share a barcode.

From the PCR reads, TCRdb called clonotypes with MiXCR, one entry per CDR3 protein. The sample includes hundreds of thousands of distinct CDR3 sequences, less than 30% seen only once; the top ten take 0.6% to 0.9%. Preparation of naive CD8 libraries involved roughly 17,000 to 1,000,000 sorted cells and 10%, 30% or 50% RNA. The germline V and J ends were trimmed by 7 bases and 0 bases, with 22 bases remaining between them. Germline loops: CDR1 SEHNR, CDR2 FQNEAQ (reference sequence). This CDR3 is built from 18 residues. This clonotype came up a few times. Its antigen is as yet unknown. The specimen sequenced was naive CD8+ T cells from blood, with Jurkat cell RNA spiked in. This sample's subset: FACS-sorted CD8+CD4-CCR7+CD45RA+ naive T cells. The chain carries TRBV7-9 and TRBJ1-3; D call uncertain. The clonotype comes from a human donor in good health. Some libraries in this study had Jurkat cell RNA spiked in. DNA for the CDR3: TGTGCCAGCACCGGAAAGGCCGGACGCCCGATCTCTGGAAACACCATATATTTT. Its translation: CASTGKAGRPISGNTIYF.